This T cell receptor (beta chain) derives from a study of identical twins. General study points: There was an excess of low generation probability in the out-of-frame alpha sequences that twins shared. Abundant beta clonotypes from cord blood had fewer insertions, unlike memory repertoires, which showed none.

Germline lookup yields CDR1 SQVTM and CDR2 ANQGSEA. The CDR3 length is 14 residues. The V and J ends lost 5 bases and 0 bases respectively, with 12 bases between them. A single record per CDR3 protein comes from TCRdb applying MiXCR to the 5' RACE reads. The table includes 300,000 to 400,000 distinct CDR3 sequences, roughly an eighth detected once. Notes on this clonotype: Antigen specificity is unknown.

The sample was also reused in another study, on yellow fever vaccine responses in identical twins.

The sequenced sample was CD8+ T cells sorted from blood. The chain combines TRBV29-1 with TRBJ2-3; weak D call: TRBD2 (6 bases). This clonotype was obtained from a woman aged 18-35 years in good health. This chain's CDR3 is CSVLGGSSTDTQYF. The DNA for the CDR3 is TGCAGCGTTTTGGGGGGATCTAGCACAGATACGCAGTATTTT.